The subject of this entry is one T cell receptor (beta chain). The antigen remains unidentified. Germline lookup yields CDR1 SGHRS and CDR2 YFSETQ. The CDR3 sequence is 18 residues long. Reanalyzing the 5' RACE reads, TCRdb keeps one entry per CDR3 protein, without DNA. Its listing shows a few hundred thousand distinct CDR3 sequences. This entry is derived from a study of monozygotic twins with inflammatory bowel disease. Study-wide results and limits: What may have added variability to patient repertoires is that immunosuppressive treatments differed.

The chain recombines TRBV5-1 with TRBJ2-3; TCRdb calls TRBD1, which cannot be checked without DNA. The source of this sequence is a human donor with ulcerative colitis or Crohn's disease, or a healthy co-twin of an affected twin (not recorded which). Sequencing was carried out using blood. This CDR3 reads CASSSQVGGSLSTDTQYF.